There are many counts of the clone carrying this T cell receptor (beta chain). The target antigen is unknown. This sample stems from a study of T-cell reconstitution after alpha-beta-depleted transplantation in children. The study, taken as a whole, reports: One year after transplant, T-cell counts and diversity came mostly from newly produced T cells. At around two months after transplant, the alpha-beta T cells were reportedly derived from several hundred expanded clones that came from non-depleted graft cells. Surviving recipient cells, namely T cells and thymic progenitors, were the source of high day-60 TCRbeta diversity in some patients.

It was with unique molecular identifiers that the TCRbeta library was prepared. TCRdb independently ran MiXCR on the PCR reads; one entry per CDR3 protein. The data hold over 200,000 distinct CDR3 sequences, with approximately 10% observed a single time. The sequencing here drew on PBMCs, taken before TCRalphabeta/CD19-depleted stem cell transplant. The sequence was collected from a child under two years old with acute myeloid leukemia, due to receive a stem cell transplant.

The CDR3 spells CASTQENTGELFF. The CDR3, as DNA: TGTGCCAGCACGCAGGAAAACACCGGGGAGCTGTTTTTT. J is TRBJ2-2 and V is TRBV2; D call uncertain. The CDR3 is 13 residues long. Trimming left V 7 bases short and J 2 bases short, with 8 bases between. Germline V gene data show CDR1 as SNHLY and CDR2 as FYNNEI.